This T cell receptor beta chain was captured by sequencing in a study of blood T cell repertoires in COVID-19 (dated by TCRdb to about 2020). For context, the study as a whole: Samples covering the acute and convalescent phases of COVID-19 were provided by collaborators in the United States, Italy and Spain. Where available, HLA class I and class II types were obtained from metadata supplied by the sample provider rather than from assay-based typing. Samples came from the ongoing ImmuneRACE study (first 160 participants) plus 1,254 subjects from 6 global collaborators. The repertoires were made available in a free public database intended to serve as a resource for research on the immune response to SARS-CoV-2. The material from the prospective study consisted of cDNA or gDNA derived from T cells, B-cell-depleted T cells, or PBMCs. Subjects who had been exposed to COVID-19, were actively infected with it, or had recovered from it provided the deeply sampled blood TCRbeta repertoires that made up the dataset. A de-identified subject ID, COVID-19 status, age in years and sex were almost always included in the sample metadata.

Results the study describes overall, beyond this receptor: The amount of clinical and demographic metadata varied by source and participant and was provided uncurated.

Another Seattle source contributed samples from volunteer blood donors who had recovered from COVID-19. Collaborating institutions collected whole blood in K2EDTA tubes following their own protocols. For TCRbeta analysis, collaborators shipped samples in one of three forms: frozen whole blood, isolated PBMCs, or DNA extracted from either of those sample types. Concerning this clone itself: Its binding antigen is unknown. The record has no base qualities; no much larger clone is one base away.

Sequences MNHEY (CDR1) and SVGAGI (CDR2) are obtained from the germline V gene. Trimming leaves V shorter by 8 bases and J shorter by 3 bases, with the junction holding 10 bases beyond the gene matches. The CDR3 holds 15 amino acids from the cysteine to the phenylalanine. Just CDR3 DNA is preserved here, 45 bases in frame from base 1. TCRbeta CDR3 regions were amplified from genomic DNA using the immunoSEQ Assay, a bias-controlled multiplex PCR. The paper's processing steps were these. Nucleated cell counts per sample were estimated from amplification of reference gene primers within the assay. Sequence reads were collapsed and filtered to measure the absolute abundance of every unique TCRbeta CDR3 rearrangement. Productive Simpson clonality was computed per sample as the square root of Simpson's diversity index over productive rearrangements. The source is immuneACCESS, and TCRdb retained only in-frame sequences with V and J called. Part of the clones is not carried over; for the studies checked, unresolved V genes explain less than half of this, and the remainder is unexplained. The V and J calls and clone size are taken from that table; D and trimming were inferred from the DNA. Here the sample has roughly 200,000 clones; about 86% occur a single time. The ten largest clones add up to 0.8% to 1% of the sample.

This receptor was identified in a woman between 18 and 29 years old who had recovered from COVID-19. Sequenced material: peripheral blood. Recombination linked TRBV6-5 to TRBJ1-2; 9 nucleotides in the junction match TRBD1. The encoded CDR3 is CASLVTGQGDYGYTF. In nucleotide form, the sequence is TGTGCCAGCCTAGTTACGGGACAGGGAGACTATGGCTACACCTTC.